This T cell receptor beta chain was sequenced in a study of response to subunit inactivated influenza vaccine. Whole-study results and caveats: The study's authors posited that every seasonal influenza vaccination enlists few new T cells.

TCRdb called the RT-PCR reads again in MiXCR, with one record for every CDR3 protein. The repertoire consists of hundreds of thousands of distinct CDR3 sequences, with approximately 14% occurring once and the leading ten covering 7.5% to 8%. The CDR3 consists of 14 residues. The V and J ends lost 0 bases and 0 bases respectively, with 5 bases between them. Germline V gene lookup returns CDR1 SGHTA and CDR2 FQGNSA. This clonotype was detected many times. Its antigen remains unknown. The sample in question was PBMCs from blood, obtained 14 to 15 days before vaccination. The chain carries TRBV7-2 and TRBJ1-2; D unclear. The TCR was taken from a man aged 50-59 years who received an inactivated influenza vaccine. The CDR3 reads CASSLATTNYGYTF. The CDR3 region has the DNA TGTGCCAGCAGCTTAGCGACAACTAACTATGGCTACACCTTC.